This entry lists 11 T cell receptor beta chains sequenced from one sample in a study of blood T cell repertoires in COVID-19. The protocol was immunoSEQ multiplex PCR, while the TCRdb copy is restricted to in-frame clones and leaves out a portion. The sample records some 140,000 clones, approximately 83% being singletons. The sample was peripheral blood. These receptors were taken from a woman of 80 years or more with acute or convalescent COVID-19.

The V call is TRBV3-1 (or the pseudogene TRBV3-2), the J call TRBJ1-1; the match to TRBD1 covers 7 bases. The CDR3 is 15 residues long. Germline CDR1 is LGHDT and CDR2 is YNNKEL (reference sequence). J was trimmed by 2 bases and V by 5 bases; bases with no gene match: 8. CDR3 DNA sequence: TGTGCCAGCAGCTCGTACAGGGGCTCAAACACTGAAGCTTTCTTT. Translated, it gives CASSSYRGSNTEAFF.

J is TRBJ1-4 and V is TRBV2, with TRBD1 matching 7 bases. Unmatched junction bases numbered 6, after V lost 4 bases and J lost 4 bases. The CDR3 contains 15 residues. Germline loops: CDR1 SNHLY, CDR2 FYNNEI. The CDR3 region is CASSGRDSLNEKLFF. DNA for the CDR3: TGTGCCAGCAGTGGCCGGGACAGCCTTAATGAAAAACTGTTTTTT.

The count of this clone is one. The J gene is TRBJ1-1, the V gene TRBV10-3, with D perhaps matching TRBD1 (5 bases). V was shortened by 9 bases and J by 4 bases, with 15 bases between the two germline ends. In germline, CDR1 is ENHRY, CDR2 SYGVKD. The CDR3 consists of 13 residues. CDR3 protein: CAIRDFGGTEAFF. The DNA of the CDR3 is TGTGCCATTAGGGACTTTGGGGGCACTGAAGCTTTCTTT.

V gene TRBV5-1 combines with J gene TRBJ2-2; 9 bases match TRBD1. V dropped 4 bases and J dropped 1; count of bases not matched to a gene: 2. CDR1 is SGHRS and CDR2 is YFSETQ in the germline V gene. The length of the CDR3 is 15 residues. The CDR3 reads CASSRDRENTGELFF. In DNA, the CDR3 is TGCGCCAGCAGCCGGGACAGGGAGAACACCGGGGAGCTGTTTTTT.

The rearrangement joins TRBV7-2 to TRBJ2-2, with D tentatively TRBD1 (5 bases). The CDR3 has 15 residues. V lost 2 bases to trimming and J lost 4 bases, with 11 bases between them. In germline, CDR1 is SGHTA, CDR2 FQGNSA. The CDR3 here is CASSLYRGITGELFF. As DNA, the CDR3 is TGTGCCAGCAGCTTATATAGGGGCATCACCGGGGAGCTGTTTTTT.

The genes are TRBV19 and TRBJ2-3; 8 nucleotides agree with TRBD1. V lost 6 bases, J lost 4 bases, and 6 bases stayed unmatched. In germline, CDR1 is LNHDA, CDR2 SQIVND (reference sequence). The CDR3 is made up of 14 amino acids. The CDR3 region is CASSPRQGPDTQYF. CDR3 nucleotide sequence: TGTGCCAGTAGCCCGCGACAGGGGCCAGATACGCAGTATTTT.

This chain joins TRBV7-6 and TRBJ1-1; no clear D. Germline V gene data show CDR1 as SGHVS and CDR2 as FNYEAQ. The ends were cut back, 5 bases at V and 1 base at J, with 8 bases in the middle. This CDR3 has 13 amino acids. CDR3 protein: CASSEQQNTEAFF. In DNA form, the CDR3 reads TGTGCCAGCAGCGAACAGCAGAACACTGAAGCTTTCTTT.

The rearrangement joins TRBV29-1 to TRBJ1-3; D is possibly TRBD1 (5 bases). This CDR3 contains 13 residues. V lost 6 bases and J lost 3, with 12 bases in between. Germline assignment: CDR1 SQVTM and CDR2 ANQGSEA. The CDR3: CSVNQGIGNTIYF. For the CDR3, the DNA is TGCAGCGTGAACCAGGGAATTGGAAACACCATATATTTT.

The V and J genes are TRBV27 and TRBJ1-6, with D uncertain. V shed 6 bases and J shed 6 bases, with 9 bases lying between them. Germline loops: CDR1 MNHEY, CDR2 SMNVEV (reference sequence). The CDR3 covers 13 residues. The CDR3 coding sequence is TGTGCCAGCAGGGGTCGAGGTAATTCACCCCTCCACTTT. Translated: CASRGRGNSPLHF.

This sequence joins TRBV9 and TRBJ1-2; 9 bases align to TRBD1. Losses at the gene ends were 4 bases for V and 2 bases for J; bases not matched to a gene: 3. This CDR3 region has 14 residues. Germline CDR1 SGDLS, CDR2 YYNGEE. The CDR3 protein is CASSTGGKNYGYTF. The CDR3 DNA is TGTGCCAGCAGCACAGGGGGCAAAAACTATGGCTACACCTTC.

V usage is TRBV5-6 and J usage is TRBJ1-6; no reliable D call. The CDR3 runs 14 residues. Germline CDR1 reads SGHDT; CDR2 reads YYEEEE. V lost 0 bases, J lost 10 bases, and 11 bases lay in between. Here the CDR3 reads CASSLVGDSSPLHF. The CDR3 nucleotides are TGTGCCAGCAGCTTGGTGGGAGATTCCTCACCCCTCCACTTT. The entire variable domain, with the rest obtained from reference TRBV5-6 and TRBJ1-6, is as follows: DAGVTQSPTHLIKTRGQQVTLRCSPKSGHDTVSWYQQALGQGPQFIFQYYEEEERQRGNFPDRFSGHQFPNYSSELNVNALLLGDSALYLCASSLVGDSSPLHFGNGTRLTVT.